This T cell receptor beta chain is drawn from a study of beta chain features in type 1 diabetes (dated by TCRdb to the late 2010s). Notes on the research overall: Patients and healthy donors did not differ in mean age, gender distribution, total cell number or subset yield. A total of roughly 99,000,000 sorted cells were examined across all samples, and the number of cells per subset was strongly correlated with RNA yield. The study compared TCRB repertoires of sorted circulating CD4+ T cell subsets between recently diagnosed type 1 diabetes patients and matched healthy donors. Regulatory and stem cell-like memory subsets were isolated from only 8 patients and roughly 8 healthy donors, whereas naive and central memory subsets came from all 30 or so donors.

Inclusive of the bounding cysteine and phenylalanine, the CDR3 is 14 residues long. CDR3 DNA is the only sequence kept; it has 42 bases, read in frame from the first base. V and J are truncated by 6 bases and 7 bases respectively, leaving an intervening sequence of 18 bases. The germline V gene specifies MDHEN as CDR1 and SYDVKM as CDR2. From each donor, a single peripheral blood sample of approximately 110 mL on average was drawn into heparinised tubes. A BD FACSAria II and a panel including CD45RO, CCR7, CD25, CD127, CD95 and CD27 were used to sort naive, central memory, regulatory and stem cell-like memory CD4+ T cells. Every sorted population had a purity above 98%. Right away, PBMCs were isolated by Lymphoprep density gradient centrifugation and were stained directly, with no culture step. Samples were stained and sorted in pairs, with one healthy donor and one patient per experiment, so that batch effects were minimized.

All of the isolated RNA was reverse transcribed with the High Capacity cDNA Reverse Transcription Kit, so expressed TCRB transcripts were sequenced. Deep immunoSEQ sequencing was applied to naive, central memory and regulatory T cell samples, giving an average of roughly 3.6 million total reads per sample. After sorted cells were lysed in RLT buffer, RNA was extracted with DNase-treated RNeasy Micro or Mini kits, with the choice depending on cell number. To prevent cross-contamination, every cell subset was processed on its own, while patient and healthy donor samples were processed together. Using the immunoSEQ multiplex PCR, TCRB sequences were amplified from cDNA into 87-bp fragments spanning the CDR3 region. Amplicons were sequenced on the Illumina HiSeq platform. Regarding the original processing steps: Synthetic template baselines were used to correct PCR bias computationally, reads within Hamming distance 2 were collapsed together, and singletons that could not be merged were discarded. Reads were aligned to IMGT to assign V, D and J genes, CDR3 length, and insertions or deletions at six rearrangement sites. Within each subset, clonotype counts were normalized to sorted cell number, after which true diversity and Gini coefficients were computed with the tcR R package. The overlap coefficient, calculated on TCRB nucleotide sequences, was used to measure repertoire sharing. Entries here come from immuneACCESS through TCRdb and include only in-frame sequences with V and J called. Some clones fail to appear in such tables; in the studies checked, an unresolved V gene covers under half of the shortfall, and the cause of the remainder is unknown. V and J calls and clone size are copied from that table; D and trimming were computed from the DNA. For this sample the table gives almost 350,000 clones, of which around 7.6% were detected only once. The ten most abundant clones make up less than 0.5% of the sample.

Points the paper makes about the study in general: Fewer insertions and more nucleotide deletions at VDJ recombination sites were observed in patients with type 1 diabetes, implying thymic rearrangement abnormalities. In all four CD4+ subsets, TCRB CDR3 length was moderately but significantly shorter in type 1 diabetes patients. Naive, central memory and regulatory TCRB repertoires appeared more similar among patients than among healthy donors. Because the HLA sub-analyses included only small numbers of individuals, any influence of HLA type on TCRB rearrangement was left unresolved. Because cDNA was sequenced instead of genomic DNA, highly expressing activated cells could be over-represented, though the groups showed no difference in activation or CD3 levels. Shorter templates might be favored by PCR, yet because patient and control samples were amplified and corrected together, any such skew would affect both groups equally.

Comment on this clone: Its antigen remains unidentified. One base away there is no much larger clone; base qualities are not given.

The sequencing sample was made of central memory CD4+ T cells from blood. This TCR derives from a woman younger than 30 in good health. This chain joins TRBV28 to TRBJ2-5, with a tentative D gene TRBD1 over 6 matching bases. The CDR3 region has the sequence CASRRTVNLVTQYF. In nucleotide form, the sequence is TGTGCCAGCAGACGGACAGTAAATTTGGTGACCCAGTACTTC.